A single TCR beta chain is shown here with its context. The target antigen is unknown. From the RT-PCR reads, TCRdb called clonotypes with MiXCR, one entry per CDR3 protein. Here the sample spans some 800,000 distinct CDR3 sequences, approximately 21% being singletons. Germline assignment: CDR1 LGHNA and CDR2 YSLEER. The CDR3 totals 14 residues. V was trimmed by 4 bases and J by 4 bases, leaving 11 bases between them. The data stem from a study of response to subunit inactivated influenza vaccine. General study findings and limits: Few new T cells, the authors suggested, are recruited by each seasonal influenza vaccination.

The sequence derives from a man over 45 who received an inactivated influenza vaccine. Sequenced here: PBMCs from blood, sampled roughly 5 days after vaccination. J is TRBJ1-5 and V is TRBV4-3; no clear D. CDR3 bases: TGCGCCAGCAGCCCCGATACGGGAAATCAGCCCCAGCATTTT. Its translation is CASSPDTGNQPQHF.